A single sample gave rise to the 19 T cell receptor beta chains below, sequenced in a study of Tregs in tolerant kidney transplant recipients. TCRdb keeps only in-frame clones here, not all; method: immunoSEQ multiplex PCR. The sample has more than 90,000 clones, about 91% seen once. What was sequenced was CD4+ T cells from blood. The receptor source for this set is a human donor in good health.

The chain uses TRBV10-2 and TRBJ2-3; D perhaps matches TRBD2 (6 bases). Trimming stripped 10 bases from V and 3 bases from J, with 17 bases between. In germline, CDR1 is WSHSY, CDR2 SAAADI. CDR3 length: 14 amino acids. The chain's CDR3 is CATSRDFLTDTQYF. The CDR3, as DNA: TGCGCCACCTCCCGGGACTTCCTGACAGATACGCAGTATTTT.

V usage is TRBV18 and J usage is TRBJ1-1; D unresolved. The V end was cut by 5 bases, the J end by 0 bases, with 7 bases between. This CDR3 contains 13 residues. Germline loops: CDR1 KGHSH, CDR2 LQKENI. The CDR3, as DNA: TGTGCCAGCTCAAGTGACATGAACACTGAAGCTTTCTTT. Translated: CASSSDMNTEAFF. The full variable domain, its missing parts supplied by reference TRBV18 and TRBJ1-1, is NAGVMQNPRHLVRRRGQEARLRCSPMKGHSHVYWYRQLPEEGLKFMVYLQKENIIDESGMPKERFSAEFPKEGPSILRIQQVVRGDSAAYFCASSSDMNTEAFFGQGTRLTVV.

The rearrangement joins TRBV11-3 to TRBJ1-1; TRBD1 might be the D (5 bases). The CDR3 extends over 15 amino acids. Germline assignment: CDR1 SGHNT and CDR2 YENEEA. Deletions cut 1 base from V and 0 bases from J, with 9 bases between. The DNA for the CDR3 is TGTGCCAGCAGCTTAGGGGGACCGTTGAACACTGAAGCTTTCTTT. The encoded protein is CASSLGGPLNTEAFF.

The rearrangement joins TRBV7-2 to TRBJ2-3; 8 bases line up with TRBD2. Looked up from germline, CDR1 is SGHTA and CDR2 is FQGNSA. The CDR3 length is 16 residues. V gave up 4 bases and J gave up 2 bases; unmatched junction bases: 8. CDR3 sequence (DNA): TGTGCCAGCAGCTCCTCCCGGGGGGGGAACACAGATACGCAGTATTTT. As protein: CASSSSRGGNTDTQYF.

The chain links TRBV19 to TRBJ1-5, with 12 bases identical to TRBD1. The ends lost 4 bases at V and 4 bases at J; junction bases unmatched: 11. The V gene's germline CDR1 is LNHDA and CDR2 SQIVND (reference sequence). The CDR3 covers 18 residues. The CDR3 sequence is CASSKSPWDRGLNQPQHF. CDR3 DNA sequence: TGTGCCAGTAGTAAGTCCCCGTGGGACAGGGGGCTTAATCAGCCCCAGCATTTT.

The J gene is TRBJ2-7, the V gene TRBV18; 11 nucleotides line up with TRBD1. The V and J ends lost 1 base and 3 bases, in that order; junction bases with no gene match: 2. Looked up from germline, CDR1 is KGHSH and CDR2 is LQKENI. CDR3 length: 15 amino acids. The DNA for the CDR3 is TGTGCCAGCTCACCACAGGGACAGGGGGTCTACGAGCAGTACTTC. Translated, it gives CASSPQGQGVYEQYF. Using reference TRBV18 and TRBJ2-7 for the parts outside the CDR3, the full variable domain is NAGVMQNPRHLVRRRGQEARLRCSPMKGHSHVYWYRQLPEEGLKFMVYLQKENIIDESGMPKERFSAEFPKEGPSILRIQQVVRGDSAAYFCASSPQGQGVYEQYFGPGTRLTVT.

The chain carries TRBV2 and TRBJ1-1; D is undetermined. V was shortened by 5 bases and J by 5 bases, with 15 bases between the two germline ends. This CDR3 contains 14 residues. CDR1 is SNHLY, CDR2 FYNNEI, per germline. CDR3 sequence (DNA): TGTGCCAGCAGTAGGACCACTCGGGAAACTGAAGCTTTCTTT. Translation gives CASSRTTRETEAFF.

The chain carries TRBV30 and TRBJ1-5; possible D gene TRBD1, 5 bases. The V and J ends lost 0 bases and 3 bases respectively, with 9 bases between them. Germline lookup yields CDR1 GTSNPN and CDR2 SVGIG (reference sequence). The CDR3 has 14 amino acids. In DNA form, the CDR3 reads TGTGCCTGGAGTGTATGGGGGGTCAATCAGCCCCAGCATTTT. The encoded protein is CAWSVWGVNQPQHF.

The chain has TRBV6-6 and TRBJ2-7; D call uncertain. V shed 0 bases and J shed 7 bases, with 10 bases lying between them. Per the germline V gene, CDR1 is MNHNY and CDR2 is SVGAGI (reference sequence). The CDR3 consists of 13 residues. This chain's CDR3 is CASSYSSEGEQYF. The CDR3 DNA follows: TGTGCCAGCAGTTACTCGTCAGAAGGGGAGCAGTACTTC.

The rearrangement links TRBV7-9 to TRBJ1-3, with 7 bases that match TRBD1. With 3 bases clipped from V and 2 bases from J, the junction kept 4 bases outside the gene matches. Looked up from germline, CDR1 is SEHNR and CDR2 is FQNEAQ (reference sequence). This CDR3 region has 15 residues. CDR3 sequence reads: CASSFYDRAGNTIYF. CDR3 DNA: TGTGCCAGCAGCTTCTATGACAGGGCTGGAAACACCATATATTTT.

The table lists this clone with a few counts. The chain carries TRBV5-1 and TRBJ2-1, with TRBD1 matching over 8 bases. V lost 4 bases to trimming and J lost 2 bases; unmatched junction nucleotides: 5. The CDR3 is 15 residues long. Germline V gene data show CDR1 as SGHRS and CDR2 as YFSETQ. The CDR3 reads CASSPQGAPYNEQFF. The CDR3 DNA is TGCGCCAGCAGCCCTCAGGGGGCGCCCTACAATGAGCAGTTCTTC.

The rearrangement uses TRBV2 and TRBJ2-3; TRBD1 is a possible D gene (5 bases). The CDR3 contains 14 residues. Germline V gives CDR1 SNHLY, CDR2 FYNNEI. Trimming stripped 5 bases from V and 0 bases from J, with 9 bases between. This CDR3 is CASSWGGSTDTQYF. CDR3 nucleotide sequence: TGTGCCAGCAGTTGGGGCGGTAGCACAGATACGCAGTATTTT.

The chain is built from TRBV5-6 and TRBJ2-5; D remains unclear. Trimming pared 1 base from V and 3 bases from J, leaving 7 bases between. The length of the CDR3 is 13 residues. The V gene's germline CDR1 is SGHDT and CDR2 YYEEEE. CDR3 sequence (DNA): TGTGCCAGCAGCTTGTCTTGGAAAGAGACCCAGTACTTC. It is translated as CASSLSWKETQYF.

The CDR3 DNA reads as TGTGCCAGCAGCGAACAGGGGTGGGAGCAGTACTTC. Translation gives CASSEQGWEQYF. The chain couples TRBV7-9 to TRBJ2-7; the match to TRBD1 covers 7 bases. CDR1 SEHNR and CDR2 FQNEAQ come from the germline V gene (reference sequence). This CDR3 region has 12 residues. After removal of 5 bases from V and 7 bases from J, the junction contained 5 bases not matched to a gene.

This chain connects TRBV30 to TRBJ2-7, with a possible D match to TRBD1 (6 bases). This CDR3 spans 13 amino acids. Germline assignment: CDR1 GTSNPN and CDR2 SVGIG (reference sequence). V dropped 4 bases and J dropped 2 bases, with 12 bases sitting between them. The CDR3 DNA follows: TGTGCCTGGAATGACAGGTTGGCCTACGAGCAGTACTTC. It translates to CAWNDRLAYEQYF. Complete variable domain (other parts from reference TRBV30 and TRBJ2-7): SQTIHQWPATLVQPVGSPLSLECTVEGTSNPNLYWYRQAAGRGLQLLFYSVGIGQISSEVPQNLSASRPQDRQFILSSKKLLLSDSGFYLCAWNDRLAYEQYFGPGTRLTVT.

The chain combines TRBV7-9 with TRBJ2-7; D not certain. The CDR3 loop spans 13 amino acids. The germline gives CDR1 SEHNR, CDR2 FQNEAQ (reference sequence). The V end lost 1 base, the J end lost 0 bases, and 4 bases lay between the germline ends. The CDR3, as DNA: TGTGCCAGCAGCTTAGGGGTCTCCTACGAGCAGTACTTC. Protein: CASSLGVSYEQYF.

The gene calls are TRBV29-1 and TRBJ2-3, with 8 bases identical to TRBD1. CDR1 is SQVTM and CDR2 is ANQGSEA in the germline V gene. The CDR3 extends over 14 amino acids. V lost 6 bases to trimming and J lost 3 bases; unmatched junction nucleotides: 8. The CDR3 region has the DNA TGCAGCGTCCGACAGGGGATCAGAACAGATACGCAGTATTTT. Translating it yields CSVRQGIRTDTQYF.

The table lists this clone with a count of one. CDR3 amino acids: CASSLRAGSAYEQYF. DNA of the CDR3: TGTGCCAGCAGCTTGAGGGCAGGGTCGGCCTACGAGCAGTACTTC. The chain combines TRBV5-4 with TRBJ2-7; D might be TRBD1 (5 bases). Trimming pared 1 base from V and 2 bases from J, leaving 13 bases between. Germline V lookup: CDR1 SGHNT, CDR2 YYREEE (reference sequence). CDR3 length: 15 amino acids.

This sequence joins TRBV11-1 and TRBJ2-5, with 8 bases identical to TRBD1. There are 16 residues in the CDR3. Trimming at V came to 0 bases and at J to 3 bases, leaving 6 bases not matched to a gene. The germline V gene has CDR1 SGHAT and CDR2 FQDESV (reference sequence). CDR3 coding DNA: TGTGCCAGCAGCTTAGCCGTATTACAGGGGGAAGAGACCCAGTACTTC. Amino acids: CASSLAVLQGEETQYF.